One and the same sample provided the 8 T cell receptor beta chains below, sequenced in a study of identical twins. TCRdb recomputed calls from the 5' RACE reads with MiXCR, one row per CDR3 protein. The table includes about 220,000 distinct CDR3 sequences, 6.5% to 8.5% detected once. The same specimen was also included in a second study, on yellow fever vaccine responses in identical twins.

The sample was memory (CD45RO+) T cells sorted from blood. The receptors come from a woman between 18 and 30 years old in good health.

This chain uses TRBV3-1 with TRBJ1-3; 7 positions match TRBD1. The germline V gene has CDR1 LGHDT and CDR2 YNNKEL (reference sequence). The CDR3 runs to 15 residues. Trimming at V came to 5 bases and at J to 0 bases, leaving 4 bases not matched to a gene. CDR3 nucleotides: TGTGCCAGCAGCTCCCGGACAGGCTCTGGAAACACCATATATTTT. Its translation is CASSSRTGSGNTIYF.

This clonotype occurred many times. The CDR3, as DNA: TGTGCCAGCAGATCAGGGATCTACAATGAGCAGTTCTTC. It encodes CASRSGIYNEQFF. V is TRBV25-1 and J is TRBJ2-1, with a possible D match to TRBD1 (5 bases). The CDR3 is 13 amino acids. V lost 6 bases and J lost 3, with 9 bases in between. In germline, CDR1 is MGHDK, CDR2 SYGVNS. Full variable domain (remainder filled in from reference TRBV25-1 and TRBJ2-1): EADIYQTPRYLVIGTGKKITLECSQTMGHDKMYWYQQDPGMELHLIHYSYGVNSTEKGDLSSESTVSRIRTEHFPLTLESARPSHTSQYLCASRSGIYNEQFFGPGTRLTVL.

The table lists this clonotype with many counts. The CDR3 DNA reads TGTGCCAGCAGCTTAACGGGAGGGCGCACAGATACGCAGTATTTT. Its protein product is CASSLTGGRTDTQYF. The chain links TRBV11-2 to TRBJ2-3, with TRBD2 matching 8 bases. Germline lookup yields CDR1 SGHAT and CDR2 FQNNGV. The CDR3 loop spans 15 amino acids. The ends lost 2 bases at V and 1 base at J; junction bases unmatched: 2.

V usage is TRBV5-6 and J usage is TRBJ2-2; 8 nucleotides match TRBD2. V dropped 3 bases and J dropped 6; count of bases not matched to a gene: 16. CDR1 is SGHDT and CDR2 is YYEEEE in the germline V gene. The length of the CDR3 is 18 residues. For the CDR3, the DNA is TGTGCCAGCAGCTACTCAAACCCGGGACTAGTGGTGTCCGGGGAGCTGTTTTTT. Translating gives CASSYSNPGLVVSGELFF.

In its sample, this clonotype was seen a few times. The chain employs TRBV5-1 and TRBJ2-5; 9 positions match TRBD1. Unmatched junction bases numbered 5, after V lost 3 bases and J lost 5 bases. Germline CDR1 reads SGHRS; CDR2 reads YFSETQ. The CDR3 has 14 amino acids. The DNA of the CDR3 is TGCGCCAGCAGCTGGACAGGGGCGGGGGAGACCCAGTACTTC. Protein: CASSWTGAGETQYF.

This clonotype turned up a few times. The chain recombines TRBV7-3 with TRBJ2-5, with 10 nucleotides matching TRBD2. This CDR3 is 18 amino acids long. With 0 bases clipped from V and 4 bases from J, the junction kept 11 bases outside the gene matches. Germline CDR1 and CDR2: SGHTA and FQGTGA. The CDR3 DNA is TGTGCCAGCAGCTTAACCGGTCGGAGCGGGGGGGCCCGAGAGACCCAGTACTTC. This sequence encodes CASSLTGRSGGARETQYF.

This clonotype was counted between two and nine times. The chain links TRBV7-2 to TRBJ1-4, with 8 bases lining up with TRBD1. The CDR3 runs 19 residues. The trim removed 0 bases at V and 0 bases at J, leaving 9 bases unmatched. Germline CDR1 reads SGHTA; CDR2 reads FQGNSA. In nucleotides, the CDR3 is TGTGCCAGCAGCTTAGCGATTTGGGACAGGTTCTCAACTAATGAAAAACTGTTTTTT. This sequence encodes CASSLAIWDRFSTNEKLFF. The full variable domain, in which reference TRBV7-2 and TRBJ1-4 provide the parts outside the CDR3, is GAGVSQSPSNKVTEKGKDVELRCDPISGHTALYWYRQSLGQGLEFLIYFQGNSAPDKSGLPSDRFSAERTGGSVSTLTIQRTQQEDSAVYLCASSLAIWDRFSTNEKLFFGSGTQLSVL.

Many counts were recorded for this clonotype. The rearrangement links TRBV5-1 to TRBJ2-5; tentatively, D is TRBD1 (6 bases). This CDR3 is built from 14 residues. Germline loops: CDR1 SGHRS, CDR2 YFSETQ. The V gene lost 4 bases and the J gene lost 4 bases, with 14 bases spanning the gap. The CDR3 DNA reads as TGCGCCAGCAGCGAGACGACAGGAGGAGAGACCCAGTACTTC. Its translation: CASSETTGGETQYF.